The 3 T cell receptor beta chains below come from one sample, sequenced in a study of blood T cell repertoires in COVID-19. Sequenced by immunoSEQ multiplex PCR; TCRdb stores in-frame clones only, minus some. The data show about 230,000 clones, more than 75% seen once. Sequencing input: peripheral blood. The source is a man aged 45-65 years with COVID-19, enrolled during active disease.

The chain combines TRBV15 with TRBJ1-5, with D unclear. From germline, CDR1 is LNHNV and CDR2 YYDKDF (reference sequence). The ends were cut back, 0 bases at V and 4 bases at J, with 4 bases in the middle. The CDR3 runs 13 residues. CDR3 coding DNA: TGTGCCACCAGCAGAGATCCGAATCAGCCCCAGCATTTT. Encoded protein: CATSRDPNQPQHF.

This chain uses TRBV9 with TRBJ1-2, with unresolved D. Germline V gene lookup returns CDR1 SGDLS and CDR2 YYNGEE. Between the trimmed V and J ends, which lost 4 bases and 2 bases, there was a span of 9 bases. There are 13 residues in the CDR3. In DNA, the CDR3 is TGTGCCAGCAGCTCGGGGAGAAACTATGGCTACACCTTC. Translating gives CASSSGRNYGYTF.

The V gene is TRBV9, the J gene TRBJ2-1; TRBD2 might be the D (6 bases). The CDR3 extends over 16 amino acids. Germline V gene lookup returns CDR1 SGDLS and CDR2 YYNGEE. Trimming removed 4 bases from V and 0 bases from J, with 14 bases in between. The CDR3 DNA follows: TGTGCCAGCAGCCCGGGGGAGGCTAGCTCCTACAATGAGCAGTTCTTC. Protein sequence: CASSPGEASSYNEQFF.